The rows below give T cell receptor beta chains drawn from one sample of a study of T-cell memory formation after mild COVID-19. TCRdb fed the 5' RACE reads into MiXCR, producing one record per CDR3 protein. This table has roughly 86,000 distinct CDR3 sequences, about 14% appearing once. Sample: PBMCs or a T cell subset sorted from them (not recorded which). The receptors were gathered from a man in his late teens or twenties who had mild COVID-19 (a few samples of this study predate the infection). Cell type and time point are not known. Both conserved end residues are part of each CDR3. A D gene is named only where the DNA matches it firmly. Where a row states a size, it is once, few, many or the class of an expanded clone; other rows omit it.

d_call | cdr3_length | clone_size | j_call | v_call | cdr3_aa | cdr3_nt
. | 15 | . | TRBJ2-1 | TRBV29-1 | CSVEVGRSSYNEQFF | TGCAGCGTTGAAGTGGGCAGGAGCTCCTACAATGAGCAGTTCTTC
TRBD2 | 18 | . | TRBJ2-2 | TRBV7-8 | CASSPITRLAGNTGELFF | TGTGCCAGCAGCCCGATAACTAGACTAGCGGGGAACACCGGGGAGCTGTTTTTT
. | 17 | . | TRBJ1-6 | TRBV4-1 | CASSYRATVQINSPLHF | TGCGCCAGCAGCTACAGGGCCACAGTTCAGATTAATTCACCCCTCCACTTT
. | 14 | . | TRBJ2-7 | TRBV7-6 | CASSLAGPRDEQYF | TGTGCCAGCAGCTTAGCGGGCCCGAGGGACGAGCAGTACTTC
. | 14 | . | TRBJ2-5 | TRBV6-6 | CASSWQMAQETQYF | TGTGCCAGCAGTTGGCAGATGGCCCAAGAGACCCAGTACTTC
TRBD2 | 21 | few | TRBJ2-2 | TRBV4-2 | CASSQKGLGQRGTPNTGELFF | TGTGCCAGCAGCCAAAAAGGGTTAGGTCAGCGGGGGACCCCGAACACCGGGGAGCTGTTTTTT
. | 14 | many | TRBJ2-1 | TRBV12-3/TRBV12-4 | CASSLPSSYNEQFF | TGTGCCAGCAGTTTACCTAGCTCCTACAATGAGCAGTTCTTC
TRBD1 | 16 | . | TRBJ1-6 | TRBV9 | CASSLAGTGAGSPLHF | TGTGCCAGCAGCCTCGCCGGGACAGGGGCTGGTTCACCCCTCCACTTT
. | 15 | few | TRBJ2-4 | TRBV6-6 | CASSPGQGPKNIQYF | TGTGCCAGCAGTCCTGGGCAAGGGCCGAAAAACATTCAGTACTTC
. | 15 | few | TRBJ2-5 | TRBV5-1 | CASSLDRFFQETQYF | TGCGCCAGCAGCCTGGACCGATTCTTCCAAGAGACCCAGTACTTC
. | 17 | . | TRBJ1-6 | TRBV12-3/TRBV12-4 | CASSFSFTPTSNSPLHF | TGTGCCAGCAGTTTCTCGTTTACACCAACGAGTAATTCACCCCTCCACTTT
. | 11 | few | TRBJ2-1 | TRBV6-6 | CASSTYNEQFF | TGTGCCAGCTCGACGTACAATGAGCAGTTCTTC
TRBD1 | 15 | . | TRBJ2-1 | TRBV10-1 | CASSDPGQGRHEQFF | TGCGCCAGCAGTGACCCCGGACAGGGAAGGCATGAGCAGTTCTTC
. | 13 | few | TRBJ1-1 | TRBV7-9 | CASSLGVWSEAFF | TGTGCCAGCAGCTTAGGGGTCTGGTCTGAAGCTTTCTTT
. | 15 | few | TRBJ1-2 | TRBV3-1 | CASSQGMGADYGYTF | TGTGCCAGCAGCCAAGGGATGGGGGCAGACTATGGCTACACCTTC
. | 15 | . | TRBJ1-1 | TRBV4-1 | CASSQERGAVAEAFF | TGCGCCAGCAGCCAAGAACGAGGGGCGGTCGCTGAAGCTTTCTTT
. | 15 | many | TRBJ2-7 | TRBV4-1 | CASSQGLGGSYEQYF | TGCGCCAGCAGCCAAGGTCTGGGGGGCTCCTACGAGCAGTACTTC
TRBD1 | 13 | many | TRBJ2-5 | TRBV6-5 | CASSSQGTETQYF | TGTGCCAGCAGTTCACAGGGGACGGAGACCCAGTACTTC
TRBD2 | 17 | many | TRBJ2-3 | TRBV7-9 | CASSPPSGTREEDTQYF | TGTGCCAGCAGCCCTCCCTCAGGCACCCGGGAGGAAGATACGCAGTATTTT